The sequence of this TCR beta chain was determined in a study of cytomegalovirus exposure and HLA in healthy donors. A word on this clone: Its antigen remains unknown.

Study observations and caveats: By HLA locus, TCR association rates varied in a later analysis, with DRB1 showing the most and HLA-C the fewest.

Trimming took 3 bases from V and 6 from J, leaving 9 bases between them. Germline CDR1 MNHEY, CDR2 SMNVEV (reference sequence). This CDR3 spans 14 amino acids. Primers for the PCR totalled 60 Vbeta and 13 Jbeta. Sequencing used immunoSEQ multiplex PCR; TCRdb keeps in-frame clones, though not all of them. The sample has 150,000 to 170,000 clones, around 79% seen once; the top ten hold approximately 8%. The sequence came from a man between 25 and 39 years old in good health and CMV-seropositive. Sequenced input: PBMCs. The chain uses TRBV27 and TRBJ1-6; weak D call: TRBD1 (5 bases). CDR3 DNA sequence: TGTGCCAGCAGTTTGGTCAGGGTTAATTCACCCCTCCACTTT. Its translation is CASSLVRVNSPLHF.